The sequence of this T cell receptor (beta chain) was determined in a study of T-cell reconstitution after alpha-beta-depleted transplantation in children. This clonotype was seen ten or more times. Trimming stripped 4 bases from V and 0 bases from J, with 4 bases between. CDR1 is LGHDT and CDR2 is YNNKEL in the germline V gene (reference sequence). The CDR3 loop spans 14 amino acids. Unique molecular identifiers were incorporated during preparation of the TCRbeta library. One entry per CDR3 protein, called by TCRdb with MiXCR from the PCR reads. The data contain some 350,000 distinct CDR3 sequences, 15% to 20% of them singletons.

V and J are TRBV3-1 and TRBJ2-6; D is ambiguous. The source of this sequence is a male patient aged 2 to 10 who had a stem cell transplant for acute lymphoblastic leukemia, so the T cells may come from the graft donor. The sample here was PBMCs, mostly from graft donor cells, taken 360 days after TCRalphabeta/CD19-depleted stem cell transplant. The CDR3 region is CASSRLSGANVLTF. The CDR3 DNA reads TGTGCCAGCAGCCGCCTCTCTGGGGCCAACGTCCTGACTTTC.